These T cell receptor beta chains were read from a single sample in a study of T cell responses to AZD1222 COVID-19 vaccine. The assay was immunoSEQ multiplex PCR, and TCRdb's table has in-frame clones only and misses some. The table records about 140,000 clones, more than 75% of them present only once. The sample was peripheral blood, taken 28 days after the second AZD1222 dose. These TCRs come from an adult who received the AZD1222 COVID-19 vaccine. CDR3s include the opening cysteine and the closing phenylalanine or tryptophan. Each record gives: CDR3 DNA, CDR3 protein, J gene, D gene, V gene, clone size. The D gene is left open where the match is weak. Only part of the rows carry a size: once, few, many, or a class if the clone is expanded.

CDR3 DNA: TGTGCCAGCAGTTACGGAAGGGCATCCTACGAGCAGTACTTC
CDR3 protein: CASSYGRASYEQYF
J gene: TRBJ2-7
D gene: NA
V gene: TRBV6-5
clone size: few

CDR3 DNA: TGTGCCAGCAGCCTTTCCCGGGGTTATGACTATGGCTACACCTTC
CDR3 protein: CASSLSRGYDYGYTF
J gene: TRBJ1-2
D gene: NA
V gene: TRBV9
clone size: NA

CDR3 DNA: TGCGCCAGCAGCTTGGGGGGACTAGAGAAGTCCTACGAGCAGTACTTC
CDR3 protein: CASSLGGLEKSYEQYF
J gene: TRBJ2-7
D gene: TRBD2
V gene: TRBV5-1
clone size: NA

CDR3 DNA: TGCAGTGCTAGTGACGGAACCTACGAGCAGTACTTC
CDR3 protein: CSASDGTYEQYF
J gene: TRBJ2-7
D gene: NA
V gene: TRBV20-1
clone size: NA

CDR3 DNA: TGTGCCAGCAGTTACTCGATTCGGAACACCGGGGAGCTGTTTTTT
CDR3 protein: CASSYSIRNTGELFF
J gene: TRBJ2-2
D gene: NA
V gene: TRBV6-5
clone size: NA

CDR3 DNA: TGTGCCAGCAGCCCTACAAGACTAGCGTGGGCTCTAGGGGGGAATGAGCAGTTCTTC
CDR3 protein: CASSPTRLAWALGGNEQFF
J gene: TRBJ2-1
D gene: TRBD2
V gene: TRBV7-8
clone size: NA

CDR3 DNA: TGTGCCAGCAGCCTAGGGGTTCGAGCTTTCTTT
CDR3 protein: CASSLGVRAFF
J gene: TRBJ1-1
D gene: NA
V gene: TRBV12-3/TRBV12-4
clone size: NA

CDR3 DNA: TGTGCCAGCAGCTTCACTAGCGGGGGGGCCTTAACCAAAAACATTCAGTACTTC
CDR3 protein: CASSFTSGGALTKNIQYF
J gene: TRBJ2-4
D gene: TRBD2
V gene: TRBV7-9
clone size: NA

CDR3 DNA: TGTGCCAGCAGTTTCCTAGGCACAGATACGCAGTATTTT
CDR3 protein: CASSFLGTDTQYF
J gene: TRBJ2-3
D gene: NA
V gene: TRBV27
clone size: NA

CDR3 DNA: TGTGCCAGCAGCTTGGAGGTGGGATACACCGGGGAGCTGTTTTTT
CDR3 protein: CASSLEVGYTGELFF
J gene: TRBJ2-2
D gene: NA
V gene: TRBV5-5
clone size: NA

CDR3 DNA: TGTGCCAGTAGGGCGCACAGAATTAATTCACCCCTCCACTTT
CDR3 protein: CASRAHRINSPLHF
J gene: TRBJ1-6
D gene: NA
V gene: TRBV19
clone size: NA

CDR3 DNA: TGTGCCAGCAGCTTAGCGTGGGCTGGCGAGCAGTACTTC
CDR3 protein: CASSLAWAGEQYF
J gene: TRBJ2-7
D gene: NA
V gene: TRBV7-9
clone size: NA

CDR3 DNA: TGTGCCAGCAGCAAAGGCCCGGTGACAGGATTGGACTCTGGAAACACCATATATTTT
CDR3 protein: CASSKGPVTGLDSGNTIYF
J gene: TRBJ1-3
D gene: NA
V gene: TRBV21-1
clone size: NA

CDR3 DNA: TGTGCCAGCAGTTACTCACACAGGGATGGGAACTATGGCTACACCTTC
CDR3 protein: CASSYSHRDGNYGYTF
J gene: TRBJ1-2
D gene: NA
V gene: TRBV6-5
clone size: NA

CDR3 DNA: TGTGCCAGCTCAGTTGATATGAACACTGAAGCTTTCTTT
CDR3 protein: CASSVDMNTEAFF
J gene: TRBJ1-1
D gene: NA
V gene: TRBV2
clone size: NA

CDR3 DNA: TGTGCCAGCAGGCAAAACACCGGGGAGCTGTTTTTT
CDR3 protein: CASRQNTGELFF
J gene: TRBJ2-2
D gene: NA
V gene: TRBV12-3/TRBV12-4
clone size: NA

CDR3 DNA: TGTGCCAGCAGCATAACAGCCGGGACGGCCTACTACACCTTC
CDR3 protein: CASSITAGTAYYTF
J gene: TRBJ1-2
D gene: NA
V gene: TRBV7-2
clone size: NA

CDR3 DNA: TGTGCCAGTAGTACCCGGACAGGGTCGTATATTCGACAGCCCCAGCATTTT
CDR3 protein: CASSTRTGSYIRQPQHF
J gene: TRBJ1-5
D gene: TRBD1
V gene: TRBV19
clone size: NA

CDR3 DNA: TGTGCCAGCAGCTATTTGGGGGCGGATCAGCCCCAGCATTTT
CDR3 protein: CASSYLGADQPQHF
J gene: TRBJ1-5
D gene: NA
V gene: TRBV7-2
clone size: once

CDR3 DNA: TGTGCCACCAGCAGCTTCCCCCGGACAGTTAGCAATCAGCCCCAGCATTTT
CDR3 protein: CATSSFPRTVSNQPQHF
J gene: TRBJ1-5
D gene: NA
V gene: TRBV15
clone size: NA

CDR3 DNA: TGTGCCAGCAGCCAGACTGGGTCTGGAAACACCATATATTTT
CDR3 protein: CASSQTGSGNTIYF
J gene: TRBJ1-3
D gene: NA
V gene: TRBV7-2
clone size: NA

CDR3 DNA: TGTGCCAGCAGCCAATTCAAGGGTTCTAATGAAAAACTGTTTTTT
CDR3 protein: CASSQFKGSNEKLFF
J gene: TRBJ1-4
D gene: NA
V gene: TRBV3-1/TRBV3-2
clone size: NA

CDR3 DNA: TGTGCCAGCAGCGTGACAGCTGCGAACACTGAAGCTTTCTTT
CDR3 protein: CASSVTAANTEAFF
J gene: TRBJ1-1
D gene: NA
V gene: TRBV9
clone size: NA

CDR3 DNA: TGTGCCAGCAGCTTATCGGGCCCATCCTACTGGGATGAGCAGTTCTTC
CDR3 protein: CASSLSGPSYWDEQFF
J gene: TRBJ2-1
D gene: NA
V gene: TRBV11-2
clone size: NA

CDR3 DNA: TGTGCCAGCGCAGATACCTGGAAGTGGGGCTACACCTTC
CDR3 protein: CASADTWKWGYTF
J gene: TRBJ1-2
D gene: NA
V gene: TRBV9
clone size: NA

CDR3 DNA: TGTGCCAGCAGTGTTGTATCAAGTGGAGATACGCAGTATTTT
CDR3 protein: CASSVVSSGDTQYF
J gene: TRBJ2-3
D gene: NA
V gene: TRBV2
clone size: NA

CDR3 DNA: TGTGCCAGCAGGCCTCCGGGATTAGCCGGTGAGCAGTTCTTC
CDR3 protein: CASRPPGLAGEQFF
J gene: TRBJ2-1
D gene: NA
V gene: TRBV7-9
clone size: NA

CDR3 DNA: TGTGCCAGCAGCTCACAGGGCTACAATGAGCAGTTCTTC
CDR3 protein: CASSSQGYNEQFF
J gene: TRBJ2-1
D gene: NA
V gene: TRBV7-3
clone size: NA

CDR3 DNA: TGTGCCAGCTCACCACAGGGGGCGCGAGACACCGGGGAGCTGTTTTTT
CDR3 protein: CASSPQGARDTGELFF
J gene: TRBJ2-2
D gene: TRBD1
V gene: TRBV18
clone size: NA

CDR3 DNA: TGTGCCAGCAGCTTAGGTGGGGCAGGAGGCGGCAATCAGCCCCAGCATTTT
CDR3 protein: CASSLGGAGGGNQPQHF
J gene: TRBJ1-5
D gene: NA
V gene: TRBV7-2
clone size: few

CDR3 DNA: TGTGCCAGCAGCCCTGGACTAGCGTCAACCTACGAGCAGTACTTC
CDR3 protein: CASSPGLASTYEQYF
J gene: TRBJ2-7
D gene: TRBD2
V gene: TRBV14
clone size: NA

CDR3 DNA: TGCGCCAGCAGCTTTGGGGGGTATGGCACAGATACGCAGTATTTT
CDR3 protein: CASSFGGYGTDTQYF
J gene: TRBJ2-3
D gene: NA
V gene: TRBV5-1
clone size: NA

CDR3 DNA: TGTGCCAGTAGTATAGTTAGCGGTAGCACAGATACGCAGTATTTT
CDR3 protein: CASSIVSGSTDTQYF
J gene: TRBJ2-3
D gene: NA
V gene: TRBV19
clone size: NA

CDR3 DNA: TGTGCCAGCAGCTTGAGGCGGGGGGAGACCCAGTACTTC
CDR3 protein: CASSLRRGETQYF
J gene: TRBJ2-5
D gene: TRBD2
V gene: TRBV11-1
clone size: NA

CDR3 DNA: TGCGCCAGCGGCAGGGGACGGACTGAAGCTTTCTTT
CDR3 protein: CASGRGRTEAFF
J gene: TRBJ1-1
D gene: NA
V gene: TRBV5-1
clone size: NA

CDR3 DNA: TGTGCCAGCAGCCAAGATTCCCGGCCAACTGGAAACACCATATATTTT
CDR3 protein: CASSQDSRPTGNTIYF
J gene: TRBJ1-3
D gene: NA
V gene: TRBV3-1/TRBV3-2
clone size: NA

CDR3 DNA: TGTGCCAGCAGCTCGGGTTTACAAGAGACCCAGTACTTC
CDR3 protein: CASSSGLQETQYF
J gene: TRBJ2-5
D gene: NA
V gene: TRBV7-2
clone size: NA

CDR3 DNA: TGTGCCAGCTCACCATTCTCTGTAGGTAGCGCAGGGAACACTGAAGCTTTCTTT
CDR3 protein: CASSPFSVGSAGNTEAFF
J gene: TRBJ1-1
D gene: NA
V gene: TRBV18
clone size: NA

CDR3 DNA: TGCAGCGTTGAAGCTATCGAAGAGACCCAGTACTTC
CDR3 protein: CSVEAIEETQYF
J gene: TRBJ2-5
D gene: NA
V gene: TRBV29-1
clone size: NA

CDR3 DNA: TGTGCCAGCAGCTCAGGGGGGTCGAACACCGGGGAGCTGTTTTTT
CDR3 protein: CASSSGGSNTGELFF
J gene: TRBJ2-2
D gene: NA
V gene: TRBV11-3
clone size: NA

CDR3 DNA: TGTGCCAGCAGCCAAGTGGACGTCCCCAAACACTACGAGCAGTACTTC
CDR3 protein: CASSQVDVPKHYEQYF
J gene: TRBJ2-7
D gene: NA
V gene: TRBV14
clone size: NA

CDR3 DNA: TGCGCCAGCAAACGAGGCGGGGGGGCCACAGATACGCAGTATTTT
CDR3 protein: CASKRGGGATDTQYF
J gene: TRBJ2-3
D gene: TRBD2
V gene: TRBV10-2
clone size: once

CDR3 DNA: TGCGCCAGCAGCCCCCGGACGGATATGAACACTGAAGCTTTCTTT
CDR3 protein: CASSPRTDMNTEAFF
J gene: TRBJ1-1
D gene: NA
V gene: TRBV4-1
clone size: NA

CDR3 DNA: TGTGCCAGCAGCGCCCAAGTCCCGGGACTAGCGGGAATTTACAATGAGCAGTTCTTC
CDR3 protein: CASSAQVPGLAGIYNEQFF
J gene: TRBJ2-1
D gene: TRBD2
V gene: TRBV9
clone size: NA

CDR3 DNA: TGTGCCAGCAGCTTAGCGATTGCGAGGGACAGTAATCAGCCCCAGCATTTT
CDR3 protein: CASSLAIARDSNQPQHF
J gene: TRBJ1-5
D gene: TRBD1
V gene: TRBV7-2
clone size: NA

CDR3 DNA: TGTGCCAGCAGTAGAGCCGGCGGGGGGGAATCCTACGAGCAGTACTTC
CDR3 protein: CASSRAGGGESYEQYF
J gene: TRBJ2-7
D gene: TRBD2
V gene: TRBV6-6
clone size: NA

CDR3 DNA: TGTGCCAGTAGTATAATGGGCGGGAGCTCCTACGAGCAGTACTTC
CDR3 protein: CASSIMGGSSYEQYF
J gene: TRBJ2-7
D gene: TRBD2
V gene: TRBV19
clone size: NA

CDR3 DNA: TGTGCCAGCAGCAAAGGACTAGCGGGAGGTGCCGCTCACTACAATGAGCAGTTCTTC
CDR3 protein: CASSKGLAGGAAHYNEQFF
J gene: TRBJ2-1
D gene: NA
V gene: TRBV21-1
clone size: NA

CDR3 DNA: TGTGCCAGCAGCTTTGGGGGACGACCCGACTTC
CDR3 protein: CASSFGGRPDF
J gene: TRBJ2-5
D gene: NA
V gene: TRBV7-2
clone size: once

CDR3 DNA: TGTGCCAGCAGCCAAGACAGGGGGCGAACTGAAGCTTTCTTT
CDR3 protein: CASSQDRGRTEAFF
J gene: TRBJ1-1
D gene: TRBD1
V gene: TRBV3-1/TRBV3-2
clone size: NA

CDR3 DNA: TGTGCCAGCTCAGACAGCTCGAACACCGGGGAGCTGTTTTTT
CDR3 protein: CASSDSSNTGELFF
J gene: TRBJ2-2
D gene: NA
V gene: TRBV27
clone size: NA